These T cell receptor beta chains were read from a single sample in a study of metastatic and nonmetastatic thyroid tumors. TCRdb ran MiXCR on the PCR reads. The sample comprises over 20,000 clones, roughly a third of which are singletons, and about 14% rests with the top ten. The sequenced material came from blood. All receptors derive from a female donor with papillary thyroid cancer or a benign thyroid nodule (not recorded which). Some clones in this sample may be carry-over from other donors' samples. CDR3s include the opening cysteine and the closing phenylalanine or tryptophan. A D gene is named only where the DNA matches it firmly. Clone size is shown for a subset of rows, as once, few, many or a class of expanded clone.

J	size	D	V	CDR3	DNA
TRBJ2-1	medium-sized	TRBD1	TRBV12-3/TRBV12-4	CASSYDRGPAWEQFF	TGTGCCAGCAGTTACGACAGGGGCCCTGCTTGGGAGCAGTTCTTC
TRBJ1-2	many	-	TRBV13	CASSLRGPTGGYTF	TGTGCCAGCAGCTTGCGGGGCCCGACTGGCGGCTACACCTTC
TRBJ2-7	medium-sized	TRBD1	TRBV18	CASSPRRSAIVGTGSYEQYF	TGTGCCAGCTCACCACGACGTTCTGCCATTGTGGGGACAGGGTCCTACGAGCAGTACTTC
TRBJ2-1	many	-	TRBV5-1	CASRFSSYNEQFF	TGCGCCAGCAGGTTCAGCTCCTACAATGAGCAGTTCTTC
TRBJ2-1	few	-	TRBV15	CATSRTGGVWDEQFF	TGTGCCACCAGCAGGACAGGAGGGGTATGGGATGAGCAGTTCTTC
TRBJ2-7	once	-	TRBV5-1	CASSLVGGPYEQYF	TGCGCCAGCAGCTTGGTTGGCGGGCCCTACGAGCAGTACTTC
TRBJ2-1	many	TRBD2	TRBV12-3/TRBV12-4	CASSLGAGGFNEQFF	TGTGCCAGCAGCCTCGGGGCGGGAGGATTCAATGAGCAGTTCTTC
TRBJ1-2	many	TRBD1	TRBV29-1	CSVVTQGPTNYGYTF	TGCAGCGTTGTAACACAGGGGCCGACTAACTATGGCTACACCTTC
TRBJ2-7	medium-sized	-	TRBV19	CASSPARMGSYEQYF	TGTGCCAGTAGTCCCGCCCGTATGGGATCCTACGAGCAGTACTTC
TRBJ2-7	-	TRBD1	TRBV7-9	CASSTTGYDRLQQYF	TGTGCCAGCAGTACGACAGGGTACGATCGTCTGCAGCAGTACTTC
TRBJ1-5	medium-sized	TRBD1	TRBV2	CASKTGQAPYQPQHF	TGTGCCAGCAAAACTGGACAGGCCCCCTATCAGCCCCAGCATTTT
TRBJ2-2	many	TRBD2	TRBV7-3	CASSPAGTSTTGELFF	TGTGCCAGCAGCCCCGCGGGGACTAGCACGACCGGGGAGCTGTTTTTT
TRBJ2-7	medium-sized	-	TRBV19	CASSDGGPGDYEQYF	TGTGCCAGCTCGGATGGGGGCCCGGGGGACTACGAGCAGTACTTC
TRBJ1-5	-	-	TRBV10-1	CASSGKGRSQPQHF	TGCGCCAGCAGTGGAAAAGGGAGGTCTCAGCCCCAGCATTTT
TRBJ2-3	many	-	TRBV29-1	CSVEERGSTDTQYF	TGCAGCGTTGAAGAGCGGGGAAGCACAGATACGCAGTATTTT
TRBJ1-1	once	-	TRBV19	CASSIQDSSNTEAFF	TGTGCCAGTAGTATTCAGGACTCGTCGAACACTGAAGCTTTCTTT
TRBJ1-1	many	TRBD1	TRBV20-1	CSAIYRGLAFF	TGCAGTGCTATCTACAGGGGGCTAGCTTTCTTT
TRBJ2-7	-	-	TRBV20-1	CSAKEDRNRYEQYF	TGCAGTGCTAAGGAGGACCGTAACCGTTACGAGCAGTACTTC
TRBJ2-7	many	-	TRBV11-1	CASSLTRGSGGSHEQYF	TGTGCCAGCAGCTTAACTCGCGGGTCAGGGGGGTCCCACGAGCAGTACTTC
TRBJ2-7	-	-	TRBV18	CASSPYQKSSYEQYF	TGTGCCAGCTCACCCTACCAGAAAAGCTCCTACGAGCAGTACTTC
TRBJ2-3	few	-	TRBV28	CASSTGGGTQYF	TGTGCCAGCAGTACCGGGGGAGGTACGCAGTATTTT
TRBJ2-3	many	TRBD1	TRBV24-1	CVTSATTQGAVDTQYF	TGTGTCACCAGTGCAACCACACAGGGGGCAGTGGATACGCAGTATTTT
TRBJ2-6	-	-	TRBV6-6	CASSSLASGGSGANFLTF	TGTGCCAGCAGTTCTCTCGCCTCCGGGGGATCTGGGGCCAACTTCCTGACTTTC
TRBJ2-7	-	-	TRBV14	CASSGGGSYEQYF	TGTGCCAGCAGCGGGGGTGGCTCCTACGAGCAGTACTTC
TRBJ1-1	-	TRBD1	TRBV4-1	CASSRDRGVSEAFF	TGCGCCAGCAGCCGGGACAGGGGCGTCTCTGAAGCTTTCTTT
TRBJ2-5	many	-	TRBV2	CASDNQETQYF	TGTGCCAGCGACAACCAAGAGACCCAGTACTTC
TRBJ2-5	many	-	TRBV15	CATSRGLQGVETQYF	TGTGCCACCAGCAGAGGACTACAGGGTGTGGAGACCCAGTACTTC
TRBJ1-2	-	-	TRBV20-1	CSARDHHDGYTF	TGCAGTGCTAGAGACCATCACGATGGCTACACCTTC
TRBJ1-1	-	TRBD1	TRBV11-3	CASSSWDRVAFF	TGTGCCAGCAGCTCTTGGGACAGGGTCGCTTTCTTT
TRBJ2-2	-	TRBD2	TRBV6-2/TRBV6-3	CASSYTGGVNTGELFF	TGTGCCAGCAGTTACACTGGGGGGGTCAACACCGGGGAGCTGTTTTTT
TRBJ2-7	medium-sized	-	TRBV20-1	CSARDIGGLSSYEQYF	TGCAGTGCTAGAGATATAGGGGGACTATCTTCCTACGAGCAGTACTTC
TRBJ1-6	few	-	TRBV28	CASSSRGAYSPLHF	TGTGCCAGCAGTTCGAGGGGGGCGTATTCACCCCTCCACTTT
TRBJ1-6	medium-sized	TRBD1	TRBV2	CASSGQGTNNSPLHF	TGTGCCAGCAGCGGACAGGGAACAAATAATTCACCCCTCCACTTT
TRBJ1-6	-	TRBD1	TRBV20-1	CSARRTGRNNSPLHF	TGCAGTGCTAGAAGGACAGGGAGAAATAATTCACCCCTCCACTTT
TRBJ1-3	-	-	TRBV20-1	CSASSGRDSGNTIYF	TGCAGTGCTAGCTCCGGACGGGACTCTGGAAACACCATATATTTT
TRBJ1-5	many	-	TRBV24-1	CATSAPIGSNQPQHF	TGTGCCACCAGTGCCCCAATCGGTAGCAATCAGCCCCAGCATTTT
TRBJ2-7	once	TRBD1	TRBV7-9	CASSLENRGREQYF	TGTGCCAGCAGCTTAGAAAACAGGGGGCGCGAGCAGTACTTC
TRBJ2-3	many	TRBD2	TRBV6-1	CASMLRRGGEDTQYF	TGTGCCAGCATGCTGCGGCGGGGGGGCGAGGATACGCAGTATTTT
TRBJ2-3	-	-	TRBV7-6	CASSRRGADTQYF	TGTGCCAGCAGCCGGAGGGGGGCAGATACGCAGTATTTT
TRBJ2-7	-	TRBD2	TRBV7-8	CASSDVAGDVYEQYF	TGTGCCAGCAGCGACGTAGCGGGAGACGTCTACGAGCAGTACTTC
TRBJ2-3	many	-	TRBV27	CASSRADTQYF	TGTGCCAGCAGTCGAGCAGATACGCAGTATTTT
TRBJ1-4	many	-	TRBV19	CASSMGRRPQVEKLFF	TGTGCCAGTAGTATGGGGAGGAGGCCACAAGTTGAAAAACTGTTTTTT
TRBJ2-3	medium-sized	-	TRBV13	CASSQTTDTQYF	TGTGCCAGCAGCCAAACCACAGATACGCAGTATTTT
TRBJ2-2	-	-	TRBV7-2	CASSFGGTGELFF	TGTGCCAGCAGCTTCGGAGGGACCGGGGAGCTGTTTTTT
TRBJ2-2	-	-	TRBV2	CASSRLVSGQLFF	TGTGCCAGCAGCAGACTTGTTTCCGGGCAGCTGTTTTTT
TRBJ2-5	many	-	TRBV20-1	CSARVLYQETQYF	TGCAGTGCTAGAGTCCTGTACCAAGAGACCCAGTACTTC
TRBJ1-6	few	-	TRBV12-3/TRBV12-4	CASSLAPGSYNSPLHF	TGTGCCAGCAGTTTAGCGCCCGGGTCCTATAATTCACCCCTCCACTTT
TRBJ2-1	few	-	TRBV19	CASSIGAGFNNEQFF	TGTGCCAGTAGTATAGGGGCCGGATTCAACAATGAGCAGTTCTTC
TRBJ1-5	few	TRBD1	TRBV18	CASSPTGQDNQPQHF	TGTGCCAGCTCACCGACGGGACAGGACAATCAGCCCCAGCATTTT
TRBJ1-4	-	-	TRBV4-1	CASSHQTEKLFF	TGCGCCAGCAGCCATCAAACTGAAAAACTGTTTTTT
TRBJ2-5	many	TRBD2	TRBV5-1	CASSETGTSLAQYF	TGCGCCAGCAGCGAAACCGGGACTAGCCTGGCCCAGTACTTC
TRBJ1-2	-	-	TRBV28	CASSLGGPNSYGYTF	TGTGCCAGCAGTTTGGGTGGACCAAACTCATATGGCTACACCTTC